This passage covers 26 T cell receptor beta chains from one sample sequenced in a study of T cells in Graves' hyperthyroidism and ophthalmopathy (dated by TCRdb to about 2019). The method was multiplex PCR. Sequencing was carried out with an Illumina HiSeq 2000. The TCR beta CDR3 regions were amplified from the RNA transcripts. For the first round of RT-PCR on the TCR CDR3, the HTBI primer set was used together with the Qiagen OneStep RT-PCR kit. TCRdb trimmed public reads at Q25 via fastp, called clones via MiXCR and kept in-frame beta chains. Identical CDR3 protein sequences are pooled into one entry, listed with their most common genes and DNA. This sample is represented by some 570,000 distinct CDR3 sequences; 12% to 15% of them were singletons. The top ten clones comprise over 6% of the sample. Sequenced: blood. The receptors here all came from a woman in her late teens or twenties with Graves' ophthalmopathy.

This clonotype has more than one count but fewer than ten. In DNA, the CDR3 is TGTGCCAGTAGTCTGAGGACAGTTCGTACCCCTCTCCAAGAGACCCAGTACTTC. It yields the protein CASSLRTVRTPLQETQYF. This chain joins TRBV19 and TRBJ2-5, with D maybe TRBD1 (6 bases). Germline CDR1 LNHDA, CDR2 SQIVND (reference sequence). This CDR3 comprises 18 residues. Trimming removed 5 bases from V and 1 base from J, with 23 bases in between.

This clonotype was seen at least ten times. V gene TRBV11-1 combines with J gene TRBJ2-1; 10 bases are a match to TRBD2. The CDR3 is 16 residues long. With V trimmed by 3 bases and J by 4 bases, 6 bases remained unmatched. The germline V gene encodes CDR1 SGHAT and CDR2 FQDESV (reference sequence). The CDR3 here is CASSLFSGRSYNEQFF. The CDR3 nucleotides are TGTGCCAGCAGCTTGTTTAGCGGGAGGTCTTACAATGAGCAGTTCTTC.

This clonotype was observed many times. The chain employs TRBV19 and TRBJ1-5; TRBD1 might be the D (5 bases). V gave up 3 bases and J gave up 2 bases, with 17 bases separating them. This CDR3 is built from 17 residues. Looked up from germline, CDR1 is LNHDA and CDR2 is SQIVND (reference sequence). CDR3 DNA: TGTGCCAGTAGTATCGCTGGGCGGGGGGTAGGCAATCAGCCCCAGCATTTT. Encoded protein: CASSIAGRGVGNQPQHF.

The V and J genes are TRBV6-1 and TRBJ1-6, with D unclear. Germline CDR1 is MNHNS and CDR2 is SASEGT. Trimming removed 5 bases at V and 7 bases at J, with 15 bases between. The length of the CDR3 is 15 residues. CDR3 nucleotide sequence: TGTGCCAGCAGTCTTGGACTGTTTGCAAATTCACCCCTCCACTTT. Its protein product is CASSLGLFANSPLHF.

The genes are TRBV28 and TRBJ2-6; 10 bases align to TRBD1. The length of the CDR3 is 17 residues. V dropped 6 bases and J dropped 4; count of bases not matched to a gene: 9. From germline, CDR1 is MDHEN and CDR2 SYDVKM. The CDR3 sequence is CASRPDRGAFGANVLTF. In DNA, the CDR3 is TGTGCCAGCAGACCGGACAGGGGGGCCTTCGGGGCCAACGTCCTGACTTTC.

The chain recombines TRBV27 with TRBJ2-5; 13 bases line up with TRBD2. Trimming took 10 bases from V and 0 from J; bases not matched to a gene: 8. The CDR3 is 16 amino acids. Germline V gives CDR1 MNHEY, CDR2 SMNVEV (reference sequence). CDR3 DNA: TGTGCCACCTCAAAGGGACTAGCGGGGAACCAAGAGACCCAGTACTTC. It codes for CATSKGLAGNQETQYF.

This clonotype was counted many times. The chain combines TRBV20-1 with TRBJ1-1, with D unclear. The CDR3 consists of 15 residues. Germline CDR1 reads DFQATT; CDR2 reads SNEGSKA (reference sequence). Deletions cut 0 bases from V and 0 bases from J, with 11 bases between. DNA of the CDR3: TGCAGTGCTAGAGATGTAGTCAGAATGAACACTGAAGCTTTCTTT. Protein sequence: CSARDVVRMNTEAFF.

The chain combines TRBV12-3 or TRBV12-4 with TRBJ2-1; TRBD1 agrees at 9 bases. Losses at the gene ends were 3 bases for V and 1 base for J; bases not matched to a gene: 7. CDR3 length: 17 residues. CDR3 region: CASSLAAGQGSYNEQFF. The CDR3 DNA reads TGTGCCAGCAGTTTGGCTGCGGGACAGGGATCCTACAATGAGCAGTTCTTC.

This clonotype was found a few times. Just one base apart from a much larger clone, this may be a read error. V is TRBV2 and J is TRBJ2-2; TRBD1 might be the D (6 bases). From germline, CDR1 is SNHLY and CDR2 FYNNEI. The CDR3 has 15 residues. In nucleotides, the CDR3 is TGTGTCAGCAGTGGAACAGGGCAGAACACCGGGGAGCTGTTTTTT. This encodes CVSSGTGQNTGELFF.

The CDR3 sequence is CARPGQGASGTEGEQYF. CDR3 DNA sequence: TGCGCCAGACCGGGACAGGGGGCTTCGGGAACTGAGGGCGAGCAGTACTTC. This chain joins TRBV10-1 and TRBJ2-7; the match to TRBD1 covers 12 bases. Germline CDR1 reads WNHNN; CDR2 reads SYGVQD (reference sequence). Losses at the gene ends were 9 bases for V and 6 bases for J; bases not matched to a gene: 18. CDR3 length: 17 residues.

This clonotype was counted ten times or more. The chain recombines TRBV5-1 with TRBJ1-4; 8 bases fit TRBD1. In germline, CDR1 is SGHRS, CDR2 YFSETQ. This CDR3 comprises 15 residues. The V segment lost 3 bases and the J segment 3 bases; nucleotides outside the gene matches: 4. In DNA, the CDR3 is TGCGCCAGCAGCTCATGGACAGGGTCTAATGAAAAACTGTTTTTT. This translates into CASSSWTGSNEKLFF.

This clonotype was counted only a few times. The junction shows a germline mismatch at one end, possibly a read error. The J gene is TRBJ2-1, the V gene TRBV7-7; D unresolved. The germline V gene has CDR1 SSHAT and CDR2 FNYEAQ (reference sequence). The CDR3 is 14 residues long. This CDR3 reads CASSLDRWDNEQFF. The CDR3 coding sequence is TGTGCTAGCAGCTTAGATAGGTGGGACAATGAGCAGTTCTTC.

This clonotype was observed at least ten times. This sequence joins TRBV10-3 and TRBJ2-7; 7 nucleotides align to TRBD2. Germline CDR1 and CDR2: ENHRY and SYGVKD. Losses at the gene ends were 2 bases for V and 6 bases for J; bases not matched to a gene: 1. The CDR3 extends over 12 amino acids. The CDR3 protein is CAISEGGGEQYF. CDR3 nucleotides: TGTGCCATCAGTGAGGGCGGGGGCGAGCAGTACTTC.

This clonotype has ten or more counts. The rearrangement links TRBV24-1 to TRBJ1-1; D call uncertain. V was clipped by 3 bases and J by 1 base, with 2 bases between them. This CDR3 is 12 amino acids long. Germline assignment: CDR1 KGHDR and CDR2 SFDVKD. This chain's CDR3 is CATSDQNTEAFF. In DNA, the CDR3 is TGTGCCACCAGTGATCAGAACACTGAAGCTTTCTTT.

This clonotype was counted at least ten times. V is TRBV2 and J is TRBJ1-2; maybe TRBD1 (6 bases). Trimming stripped 6 bases from V and 8 bases from J, with 19 bases between. From germline, CDR1 is SNHLY and CDR2 FYNNEI. This CDR3 contains 14 residues. The CDR3: CASRPQGMSYGYTF. Here the CDR3 DNA reads TGTGCCAGCAGACCCCAGGGGATGAGTTACGGCTACACCTTC.

The chain is built from TRBV2 and TRBJ1-1; TRBD1 might be the D (6 bases). Germline CDR1 and CDR2: SNHLY and FYNNEI. The CDR3 has 17 amino acids. Trimming took 6 bases from V and 3 from J, leaving 23 bases between them. The DNA of the CDR3 is TGTGCCAGCAGCTTAGAGGGGGGCGGGACGGGCGACACTGAAGCTTTCTTT. Its translation: CASSLEGGGTGDTEAFF. Supplemented by reference TRBV2 and TRBJ1-1, the full variable domain reads EPEVTQTPSHQVTQMGQEVILRCVPISNHLYFYWYRQILGQKVEFLVSFYNNEISEKSEIFDDQFSVERPDGSNFTLKIRSTKLEDSAMYFCASSLEGGGTGDTEAFFGQGTRLTVV.

The chain uses TRBV6-2 or TRBV6-3 and TRBJ2-5; D is perhaps TRBD2 (8 bases). Trimming removed 6 bases from V and 5 bases from J, with 16 bases in between. Germline CDR1 and CDR2: MNHEY and SVGEGT. This CDR3 has 14 residues. The DNA for the CDR3 is TGTGCCAGCAGACGACAGGGACTAGGGGAGACCCAGTACTTC. It codes for CASRRQGLGETQYF.

This clonotype has a count of ten or more. V and J are TRBV20-1 and TRBJ1-1; D not certain. Trimming pared 0 bases from V and 1 base from J, leaving 9 bases between. The CDR3 length is 14 residues. CDR1 and CDR2 from the germline V gene are DFQATT and SNEGSKA (reference sequence). CDR3 sequence (DNA): TGCAGTGCTAGAGACTACGGACCGAACACTGAAGCTTTCTTT. Translation: CSARDYGPNTEAFF.

This clonotype was observed many times. The chain couples TRBV3-1 to TRBJ2-3; D unresolved. V gave up 2 bases and J gave up 0 bases, with 3 bases separating them. The CDR3 covers 13 residues. CDR1 is LGHDT and CDR2 is YNNKEL in the germline V gene (reference sequence). The CDR3 DNA is TGTGCCAGCAGCCAATTTAGCACAGATACGCAGTATTTT. Translating gives CASSQFSTDTQYF.

This chain connects TRBV12-3 or TRBV12-4 to TRBJ2-2; D may correspond to TRBD1 or TRBD2 (5 bases each). This CDR3 is built from 14 residues. Trimming removed 4 bases at V and 2 bases at J, with 8 bases between. The CDR3 protein is CASSWGYNTGELFF. The CDR3 DNA reads TGTGCCAGCAGTTGGGGGTACAACACCGGGGAGCTGTTTTTT.

This clonotype was found many times. J is TRBJ1-2 and V is TRBV20-1, with D possibly TRBD1 on 5 matching bases. Germline V gives CDR1 DFQATT, CDR2 SNEGSKA (reference sequence). V lost 6 bases to trimming and J lost 6 bases, with 23 bases between them. The CDR3 runs 15 residues. CDR3 coding DNA: TGCAGTGCCCCCTTCACACGGGTCAGGGTGAATGGCTACACCTTC. Translating gives CSAPFTRVRVNGYTF.

This clonotype was seen at least ten times. This chain's CDR3 is CASSLRQGGGEKLFF. CDR3 in DNA: TGTGCCAGCAGCCTCCGACAGGGAGGAGGTGAAAAACTGTTTTTT. The V gene is TRBV7-2, the J gene TRBJ1-4, with 7 bases identical to TRBD1. CDR3 length: 15 residues. In germline, CDR1 is SGHTA, CDR2 FQGNSA. V shed 5 bases, J shed 7 bases, and the junction held 10 bases outside the gene matches.

The chain is built from TRBV6-2 or TRBV6-3 and TRBJ1-1; D is unresolved. The CDR3 contains 15 residues. Between the trimmed V and J ends, which lost 6 bases and 0 bases, there was a span of 14 bases. CDR1 MNHEY and CDR2 SVGEGT come from the germline V gene. CDR3 DNA: TGTGCCAGCAGCCCCCGGCGCGGGATGAACACTGAAGCTTTCTTT. Its protein product is CASSPRRGMNTEAFF.

This clonotype was counted at least ten times. V gene TRBV6-2 or TRBV6-3 combines with J gene TRBJ2-7; 7 nucleotides line up with TRBD1. The CDR3 is made up of 18 amino acids. After removal of 2 bases from V and 3 bases from J, the junction contained 16 bases not matched to a gene. Germline lookup yields CDR1 MNHEY and CDR2 SVGEGT. The CDR3 DNA is TGTGCCAGCAGTTACGCCCGAGCAACAGGGGCTACTTTCTACGAGCAGTACTTC. Its protein is CASSYARATGATFYEQYF.

The chain carries TRBV11-2 and TRBJ2-1; 16 nucleotides match TRBD2. The J segment lost 12 bases and the V segment lost 5 bases, leaving 4 bases of the junction unmatched. Germline values: CDR1 SGHAT, CDR2 FQNNGV. The CDR3 extends over 14 amino acids. CDR3 protein: CASSKGLAGGPQFF. The DNA for the CDR3 is TGTGCCAGCAGCAAGGGACTAGCGGGAGGGCCGCAGTTCTTC. Full variable domain (missing parts from reference TRBV11-2 and TRBJ2-1): EAGVAQSPRYKIIEKRQSVAFWCNPISGHATLYWYQQILGQGPKLLIQFQNNGVVDDSQLPKDRFSAERLKGVDSTLKIQPAKLEDSAVYLCASSKGLAGGPQFFGPGTRLTVL.

This clonotype appeared many times. The rearrangement joins TRBV2 to TRBJ2-4; maybe TRBD2 (7 bases). V was shortened by 4 bases and J by 10 bases, with 14 bases between the two germline ends. This CDR3 has 13 residues. Looked up from germline, CDR1 is SNHLY and CDR2 is FYNNEI. The CDR3 sequence is CASSVQGGGIQYF. As DNA, the CDR3 is TGTGCCAGCAGTGTGCAGGGAGGGGGAATTCAGTACTTC.